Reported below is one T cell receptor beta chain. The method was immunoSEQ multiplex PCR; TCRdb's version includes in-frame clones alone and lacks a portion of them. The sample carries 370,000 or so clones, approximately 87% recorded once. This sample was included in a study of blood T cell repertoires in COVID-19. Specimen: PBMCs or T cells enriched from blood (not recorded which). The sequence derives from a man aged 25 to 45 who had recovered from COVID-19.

The CDR3 is CASSLDELTSYNEQFF. The CDR3 DNA is TGTGCCAGCAGCTTAGACGAACTCACCTCCTACAATGAGCAGTTCTTC. V gene TRBV7-2 combines with J gene TRBJ2-1, with unresolved D. CDR3 length equals 16 residues. Between the trimmed V and J ends, which lost 1 base and 0 bases, there was a span of 10 bases. Germline V gene data show CDR1 as SGHTA and CDR2 as FQGNSA.